This section outlines one TCR beta chain sequence together with its context. Its antigen remains unknown. The data belong to a study of blood T cells in healthy people across ages. In the study overall: Through template switching, about one barcoded beta molecule was captured per two T cells, as measured in model experiments.

Study conclusions and caveats: When set beside aged donors, long-lived donors presented more naive CD4+ cells and higher diversity.

The ends were cut back, 2 bases at V and 1 base at J, with 11 bases in the middle. The CDR3 length is 15 residues. Germline CDR1 reads MNHNY; CDR2 reads SVGAGI (reference sequence). Donors ranged from about 6 to 90 years old and were healthy Caucasians in Russia. Then a second PCR, running roughly 6 to 11 cycles, was carried out with a sample-barcoded 5' primer and a J-beta primer mix. Each cDNA molecule, via a template-switch adaptor with 12 random nucleotides, was tagged. MiXCR, run by TCRdb on the 5' RACE reads, gives a single entry per CDR3 protein. In the table there are some 780,000 distinct CDR3 sequences, roughly 56% of which are singletons.

Sequenced material: blood. This receptor was taken from a middle-aged man in good health. The chain is built from TRBV6-6 and TRBJ1-1, with D possibly matching TRBD1 (6 bases). The CDR3 DNA follows: TGTGCCAGCAGTTACGGGCCGGGGGCGAACACTGAAGCTTTCTTT. Its protein is CASSYGPGANTEAFF.